This section outlines one TCR beta chain sequence together with its context. This sample was taken from a study of blood T cell repertoires in COVID-19. Whole-study context: PBMCs, B-cell-depleted T cells, or T cells were the source of the cDNA or gDNA that made up the material.

V gave up 6 bases and J gave up 0 bases, with 11 bases separating them. CDR1 and CDR2 (germline): MNHEY, SMNVEV (reference sequence). CDR3 size: 15 residues. TCRdb's copy holds only in-frame clones and misses some; the assay was immunoSEQ multiplex PCR. The sample holds 95,000 to 150,000 clones, around 83% seen once. The receptor was derived from an elderly man with active or convalescent COVID-19. Sequencing was done on a sample of peripheral blood. The chain joins TRBV27 to TRBJ1-4, with a weak D call TRBD1 (5 bases). CDR3 sequence: CASRRGTTTNEKLFF. The CDR3 bases are TGTGCCAGCAGAAGGGGAACTACAACTAATGAAAAACTGTTTTTT.